This entry features one T cell receptor beta chain sequence. Its antigen is not known. The V gene's germline CDR1 is SGHAT and CDR2 FQDESV (reference sequence). This CDR3 has 16 amino acids. The germline V and J ends were trimmed by 3 bases and 0 bases, with 9 bases remaining between them. Profiling relied on immunoSEQ multiplex PCR, and the TCRdb table lists in-frame clones only, not all of them. The sample contains 150,000 to 200,000 clones, 80% to 85% of which appear only once. The data stem from a study of cytomegalovirus exposure and HLA in healthy donors. Study information: Both the 95 to 150 validation repertoires and the 666 first-cohort repertoires used the same platform, as reported by a later analysis.

The study, taken as a whole, reports: Cytomegalovirus-associated status was assigned to about 180 TCR beta chains.

The chain combines TRBV11-1 with TRBJ1-6, with D possibly being TRBD1 (6 bases). The source of this sequence is a woman between 18 and 29 years old in good health and CMV-seropositive. The sample comprised PBMCs. The CDR3: CASSLGASSYNSPLHF. The CDR3 DNA is TGTGCCAGCAGCTTGGGGGCGAGCTCCTATAATTCACCCCTCCACTTT.